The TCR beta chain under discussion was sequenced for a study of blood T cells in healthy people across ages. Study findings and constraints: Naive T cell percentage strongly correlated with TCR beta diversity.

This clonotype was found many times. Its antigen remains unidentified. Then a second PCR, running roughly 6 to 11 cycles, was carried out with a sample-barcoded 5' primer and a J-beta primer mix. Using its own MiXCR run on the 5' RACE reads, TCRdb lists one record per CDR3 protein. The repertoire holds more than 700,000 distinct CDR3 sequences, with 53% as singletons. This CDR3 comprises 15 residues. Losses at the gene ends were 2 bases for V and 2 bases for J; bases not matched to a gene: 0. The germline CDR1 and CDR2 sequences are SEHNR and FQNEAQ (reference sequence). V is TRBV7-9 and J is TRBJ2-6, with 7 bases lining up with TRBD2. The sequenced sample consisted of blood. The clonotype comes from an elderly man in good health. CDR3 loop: CASSLRGAGANVLTF. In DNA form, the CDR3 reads TGTGCCAGCAGCTTACGGGGGGCTGGGGCCAACGTCCTGACTTTC.